This T cell receptor beta chain appears in the sequencing data of a study of CD8+ T cells in alopecia areata. General observations from the study: Scalp clonality and expanded CD8+ clones among the top 100 fell significantly with tofacitinib. Among the cells sequenced in scalp samples are also the resident alphabeta T cells of normal skin.

CDR1 is SGHNT and CDR2 is YYREEE in the germline V gene (reference sequence). The CDR3 has 15 amino acids. Unmatched junction bases numbered 5, after V lost 1 base and J lost 7 bases. In each case, RNA was isolated and then reverse transcribed into cDNA as the sequencing template. Clones were read by immunoSEQ multiplex PCR, and TCRdb kept only the in-frame ones, dropping some. Here the sample spans under 200,000 clones, less than 70% being singletons. This clone was seen more than once but under ten times. Its antigen is undetermined. The treatment was: oral pan-JAK inhibitor, 5-10 mg twice daily. The study team obtained lesional scalp punch biopsies and peripheral blood from alopecia areata patients.

The source is a human donor with alopecia areata. The source material was CD4+ T cells sorted from blood, sampled at week 4, from a patient treated with tofacitinib. The chain carries TRBV5-4 and TRBJ2-1, with 10 bases identical to TRBD1. The CDR3 sequence: CASSLPGTGENEQFF. The CDR3 DNA reads TGTGCCAGCAGCTTGCCCGGGACAGGGGAAAATGAGCAGTTCTTC.